This T cell receptor (beta chain) is from a study of cytomegalovirus exposure and HLA in healthy donors (dated by TCRdb to 2017 to 2019). Concerning the study at large: An earlier analysis of 587 of the donors reported approximately 300 Gb of sequence data and around 110 million unique TCR beta sequences from about 200 million T cells. An early release covering roughly 640 HLA-typed donors comprised approximately 290 gigabases of sequencing data and tens of millions of unique TCR sequences. Of the approximately 400 genotyped donors, about 84% fell in the genetic ancestry cluster associated with self-reported Caucasian donors. The study aimed to test whether cataloging public T cell receptors could reveal signatures of past pathogen exposure. The study used immunosequencing to profile the T cell repertoires of approximately 650 subjects and linked those repertoires to cytomegalovirus serostatus. Besides the first cohort of roughly 700 subjects, a separate validation cohort made up of over a hundred different subjects was used. The study combined high-throughput TCR immunosequencing, statistical association of individual TCRs with disease status, and machine learning to predict cytomegalovirus infection status. To study patterns of TCR occurrence, a later analysis re-analyzed previously published TCR beta repertoires from several hundred donors and added high-resolution HLA genotyping. Rather than drawing on any new phenotypic data, the later analysis identified candidate immune exposures from TCR beta sequences and the way those sequences occurred across donors. An earlier analysis of roughly 580 of the donors used high-throughput TCR beta sequencing to judge whether each TCR beta V gene segment behaved as functional or pseudogenic. Donor age, sex, ethnicity and CMV serostatus were collected together with the repertoire data. In a later genetic analysis, genome-wide SNP genotypes for about 65% of the roughly 700 donors were used, and that subset was treated as a discovery cohort. All discovery cohort repertoires had been generated using a single sequencing platform. Both class I and class II loci were covered by HLA typing, at four-digit resolution. Typing coverage varied by locus: 629-630 donors for A, B, C, DRB1 and DQB1; approximately 560 for DQA1; over 600 for DPA1; about 450 for DPB1. Roughly 5 DR-DQ haplotypes were treated as single units for association and clustering because of strong linkage in the cohort. On average, about 240,000 unique TCR beta nucleotide sequences were sequenced per donor among some 430 genotyped donors of the cohort, with approximately 18% of those sequences being non-productive.

The cohort consisted of 666 healthy bone marrow donors. At the time of sampling, all cohort members were nominally healthy, though unrecorded immune exposures were likely present. The donor was CMV seropositive and belonged to the group of some 290 seropositive cohort members. A peripheral blood sample was collected from each donor, and TCR beta sequencing was performed on peripheral blood mononuclear cells. Genomic DNA extraction from the blood cell samples was performed with the Qiagen DNeasy Blood Extraction Kit. Study-wide findings and limitations: Roughly 15 rarely observed V segments, including chromosome 9 orphons, were excluded from the earlier analysis of about 500 of the donors because counts were too low. According to a later analysis, most CMV-associated TCR beta chains appeared to be HLA-restricted, and the HLA associations seemed to be driven largely by CMV exposure. When HLA alleles, especially DR and DQ, strongly co-occurred, attributing TCR associations to individual alleles was difficult. In a later analysis, several top co-occurrence clusters were reported to appear linked to parvovirus B19, influenza, CMV and Epstein-Barr virus. An association between a missense DCLRE1C variant and V-gene and J-gene trimming of TCR beta chains was found in a later genetic analysis and replicated in an independent cohort. A cluster of highly shared sequence variants was judged likely to represent a technical artifact of the sequencing pipeline. In a later analysis, HLA-associated TCR beta chains showed more clonal expansion and lower generation probabilities than non-associated chains that were equally common. This cohort had only TCR beta chains sequenced, and the lack of alpha or paired-chain data limited which features could be detected. In a later analysis, around 17,000 TCR beta sequences were associated with specific HLA alleles at a false discovery rate of 0.05. A further reported finding was that TCR beta sequences accurately predicted the HLA-A and HLA-B alleles for most subjects in the first cohort. It was suggested by the authors that the approach could potentially be generalized to other disease states and immunological phenotypes. For the cohort, immune exposure information was limited to CMV serostatus. Because some donors lacked HLA typing at each locus, the association tests relied only on the typed subset. In an earlier analysis of some 500 of the donors, most TCR beta V segments appeared in productive rearrangements about 87% or about 30% of the time, broadly matching IMGT annotations. According to a later analysis, TCR association rates differed among HLA loci, with DRB1 alleles showing the most associated TCRs and HLA-C alleles showing the fewest. The presence/absence analyses assumed that sequencing depth was roughly uniform across donors, and that assumption may not be true. Cytomegalovirus status was reported to be diagnosed by the classifier with high specificity and sensitivity in both the original and validation cohorts. Compared with the approximately 700-donor mean, donors in an Asian-associated ancestry cluster had fewer N-insertions in productive TCRs, according to a later genetic analysis. In vitro tests confirmed that a few of the cytomegalovirus-associated TCR beta chains recognize cytomegalovirus antigens. Some IMGT-functional V segments, including TRBV6-2 and TRBV6-3, could not be distinguished by the 87-base-pair reads and were therefore excluded. Most TCR sequences were seen in very few donors, while some public TCRs were found in many individuals. Linkage disequilibrium might explain the correlated functional status among segregating V segments, but an unknown experimental factor could not be ruled out. A total of fewer than 200 TCR beta chains were listed by the study as associated with cytomegalovirus.

As to this clone: The antigen it recognizes is unknown. Base-call qualities are not available, and no considerably larger clone is one nucleotide away.

Libraries came from the immunoSEQ multiplex PCR assay. The multiplex PCR relied on a mix of 60 forward primers for TCR Vbeta segments and 13 reverse primers for TCR Jbeta segments. A multiplex PCR assay on genomic DNA amplified the CDR3 region of rearranged TCR beta genes. The Illumina HiSeq System was used to sequence the amplified TCR beta libraries as 87-base-pair reads. For the original study's pipeline: A later analysis tallied around 80 million unique TCR beta chains across the approximately 670 repertoires, and approximately 9.9 million of those chains were shared by two or more donors. A nearest-neighbor algorithm error-corrected the raw reads and collapsed the reads into unique sequences, merging closely related sequences to remove PCR and sequencing errors. To assign V, D and J gene segments, CDR3 sequences were aligned to IMGT reference sequences. For a sequence to be retained, a match of at least six nucleotides to both a V gene segment and a J gene segment was required. Rearrangements were called productive when the CDR3 lacked stop codons and stayed in frame with V and J; all others were non-productive. Following IMGT convention, CDR3 was defined as the stretch from the second conserved V-encoded cysteine to the conserved J-encoded phenylalanine. In an earlier analysis of around 570 of the donors, sequences lacking an unambiguous match to a single V gene segment were excluded. An earlier analysis of 587 of the donors classified V segments as functional when productive rearrangements were above 56.7% and as segregating when the standard deviation between donors was above 5%. A statistical classification framework was developed to diagnose cytomegalovirus status using the catalog of TCR beta chain sequences. In a later analysis, V and J genes were assigned by comparing TCR nucleotide sequences against IMGT/GENE-DB human TR gene sequences. The TCRdist pipeline was used in a later analysis to assign CDR3 sequences and most-parsimonious VDJ recombination scenarios. In a later analysis, each TCR beta chain was defined by its CDR3 amino acid sequence together with its V-gene family, and reads without a unique V-gene family were excluded. In a later analysis, approximately 640 highly shared, low-generation-probability nucleotide sequences were removed to address suspected cross-contamination and a sequencing artifact. In a later analysis, a clonal expansion index for each public chain was calculated from normalized within-repertoire ranks of inferred template counts. In a later analysis, generation probabilities were computed with a VDJ recombination model fitted to out-of-frame rearrangements, and the resulting probabilities were checked against IGoR. A later analysis scored TCR-TCR, TCR-HLA and TCR-CMV co-occurrence with hypergeometric tests, applying a repertoire-size bias correction to TCR pairs. False discovery rates were estimated in a later analysis by permuting HLA or CMV assignments 20 times. A later analysis grouped co-occurring TCRs with DBSCAN, adding TCRdist sequence similarity when clustering within HLA-allele-positive subsets. For co-occurrence clustering, repertoires with fewer than 30,000 or more than 120,000 public chains were excluded, along with roughly 5 repertoires with anomalous nucleotide sharing. This immuneACCESS table, as held by TCRdb, lists in-frame sequences with V and J called but not all clones. Of the missing ones, under half trace to an unresolved V gene in checked studies; the others have no known cause. V and J calls and clone size follow that table, whereas D and trimming were derived from the DNA. The sample has about 180,000 clones on record, 80% to 90% of them singletons. The top ten clones comprise 1% to 1.5% of the sample.

Relative to germline, V is missing 6 bases and J is missing 7 bases, with 9 bases of the junction outside any gene match. Based on the germline V gene, the CDR1 and CDR2 sequences are MNHEY and SVGAGI. From the cysteine through the phenylalanine, the CDR3 covers 14 amino acids. The sequence is cut down to CDR3 DNA, 42 bases in frame from base 1. What was sequenced was PBMCs. The receptor was derived from a girl aged 2-10 years in good health and CMV-seropositive. The V and J genes are TRBV6-5 and TRBJ1-5; TRBD1 matches 7 bases in the middle. The DNA reads TGTGCCAGCAGCCCAGACAGGGCCTGGCAGCCCCAGCATTTT. Its protein reads: CASSPDRAWQPQHF.